A selection of T cell receptor beta chains follows, all from one sample in a study of shared clonotypes between healthy human individuals. Sequencing used immunoSEQ multiplex PCR; TCRdb keeps in-frame clones, though not all of them. There are some 2,500,000 clones in the sample; roughly 90% occur only once, and about 0.41% lies in the top ten. The source material was naive CD4+ T cells from PBMCs. The origin of the receptors is a man aged 18 to 30 in good health. Some clones in this sample may be carry-over from other donors' samples. The CDR3 runs from the conserved cysteine through the conserved F or W. D genes are given only for firm matches. Rows may omit the clone size; those that give it use once, few, many or a size class.

v_gene,d_gene,abundance,j_gene,CDR3aa,CDR3nt
TRBV28,TRBD1,NA,TRBJ1-6,CASSLTGLTSPLHF,TGTGCCAGCAGTTTGACAGGGCTTACTTCACCCCTCCACTTT
TRBV5-1,TRBD1,few,TRBJ2-7,CASSLEDRAYEQYF,TGCGCCAGCAGCTTGGAGGACAGGGCCTACGAGCAGTACTTC
TRBV7-3,NA,NA,TRBJ1-3,CASSPGQTSGNTIYF,TGTGCCAGCAGTCCAGGACAGACCTCTGGAAACACCATATATTTT
TRBV2,NA,NA,TRBJ1-2,CASSEGNYGYTF,TGTGCCAGCAGTGAAGGTAACTATGGCTACACCTTC
TRBV5-1,TRBD2,NA,TRBJ2-2,CASTPGLAGTNTGELFF,TGCGCCAGCACACCGGGACTAGCGGGGACGAACACCGGGGAGCTGTTTTTT
TRBV2,TRBD2,NA,TRBJ2-1,CATTSGRGPNEQFF,TGTGCCACGACTAGCGGGAGGGGGCCCAATGAGCAGTTCTTC
TRBV5-4,NA,NA,TRBJ2-1,CASSMDSNNEQFF,TGTGCCAGCAGCATGGACTCGAACAATGAGCAGTTCTTC
TRBV5-5,NA,NA,TRBJ2-7,CASSLEGQFRGYEQYF,TGTGCCAGCAGCTTGGAGGGTCAGTTTCGCGGCTACGAGCAGTACTTC
TRBV28,NA,NA,TRBJ1-5,CASSLMGGGQPQHF,TGTGCCAGCAGTTTAATGGGGGGGGGTCAGCCCCAGCATTTT
TRBV5-1,NA,NA,TRBJ2-5,CASSSQLSRSQETQYF,TGCGCCAGCAGCTCCCAGTTGTCCAGATCCCAAGAGACCCAGTACTTC
TRBV15,NA,NA,TRBJ1-4,CATSRVLGRSTNEKLFF,TGTGCCACCAGCAGAGTTTTGGGCAGGTCAACTAATGAAAAACTGTTTTTT
TRBV5-1,NA,NA,TRBJ2-3,CASSLMRPSTDTQYF,TGCGCCAGCAGTTTGATGCGACCTAGCACAGATACGCAGTATTTT
TRBV2,NA,NA,TRBJ2-5,CASQKSVQETQYF,TGTGCCAGCCAGAAGTCTGTTCAAGAGACCCAGTACTTC
TRBV6-5,NA,NA,TRBJ1-3,CASGTGNTIYF,TGTGCCAGCGGCACTGGAAACACCATATATTTT
TRBV5-4,TRBD2,NA,TRBJ2-1,CASSSLAGFNEQFF,TGTGCCAGCAGCTCACTAGCGGGATTCAATGAGCAGTTCTTC
TRBV28,NA,NA,TRBJ1-1,CASSLWESYAEAFF,TGTGCCAGCAGTTTGTGGGAAAGTTATGCTGAAGCTTTCTTT
TRBV13,NA,NA,TRBJ1-1,CASSTRTIPGTERTEAFF,TGTGCCAGCAGCACACGAACAATCCCCGGGACTGAGAGAACTGAAGCTTTCTTT
TRBV28,TRBD1,NA,TRBJ1-2,CASSLVGTGNYGYTF,TGTGCCAGCAGTTTGGTAGGGACAGGGAACTATGGCTACACCTTC
TRBV29-1,NA,NA,TRBJ1-1,CSVSGKMNTEAFF,TGCAGCGTTAGTGGTAAAATGAACACTGAAGCTTTCTTT
TRBV28,NA,NA,TRBJ1-3,CASSLGRRSGNTIYF,TGTGCCAGCAGTTTGGGTCGGAGGTCTGGAAACACCATATATTTT
TRBV10-3,NA,once,TRBJ1-1,CAISANTLRNTEAFF,TGTGCCATCAGTGCGAACACACTTAGGAACACTGAAGCTTTCTTT
TRBV28,NA,NA,TRBJ1-2,CASSSPGRGSGGYTF,TGTGCCAGCAGTAGCCCCGGCAGGGGAAGTGGAGGCTACACCTTC
TRBV19,NA,NA,TRBJ1-2,CASSLRDTYNYGYTF,TGTGCCAGTAGTCTACGGGACACCTATAACTATGGCTACACCTTC
TRBV7-2,NA,NA,TRBJ2-7,CASSRSGAGAYEQYF,TGTGCCAGCAGCCGATCGGGCGCCGGGGCCTACGAGCAGTACTTC
TRBV7-8,TRBD1,NA,TRBJ1-4,CASSRTRDRATNEKLFF,TGTGCCAGCAGCCGAACAAGGGACAGGGCAACTAATGAAAAACTGTTTTTT
TRBV12-5,TRBD2,NA,TRBJ2-1,CASGLVLSGRAFYNEQFF,TGTGCTAGTGGTTTGGTACTTAGCGGGAGGGCTTTCTACAATGAGCAGTTCTTC
TRBV23-1,NA,NA,TRBJ1-5,CARTGGQPQHF,TGCGCGCGCACGGGAGGACAGCCCCAGCATTTT
TRBV7-2,TRBD2,NA,TRBJ2-3,CASSPRGAGGADTQYF,TGTGCCAGCAGCCCCAGGGGCGCGGGAGGAGCAGATACGCAGTATTTT
TRBV7-9,NA,once,TRBJ1-2,CASGQGGPGDYGYTF,TGTGCCAGCGGCCAGGGAGGACCCGGAGACTATGGCTACACCTTC
TRBV29-1,NA,NA,TRBJ1-1,CSHQNEVTEAFF,TGCAGCCACCAAAATGAAGTCACTGAAGCTTTCTTT
TRBV28,NA,NA,TRBJ2-7,CASSFTSTYNSYEQYF,TGTGCCAGCAGTTTCACCTCGACATATAACTCCTACGAGCAGTACTTC
TRBV29-1,TRBD2,NA,TRBJ2-1,CSAGTSGAPYNEQFF,TGCAGCGCCGGGACTAGCGGAGCCCCCTACAATGAGCAGTTCTTC
TRBV11-2,NA,once,TRBJ2-7,CASSFMRGPYEQYF,TGTGCCAGCAGCTTTATGCGGGGCCCCTACGAGCAGTACTTC
TRBV2,NA,NA,TRBJ2-7,CASSDGSSYEQYF,TGTGCCAGCAGTGATGGGAGCTCCTACGAGCAGTACTTC
TRBV9,TRBD1,NA,TRBJ2-5,CASSVTGGEETQYF,TGTGCCAGCAGCGTTACAGGGGGCGAAGAGACCCAGTACTTC
TRBV15,NA,NA,TRBJ2-1,CATSPGLTTEQFF,TGTGCCACCAGCCCGGGACTTACGACGGAGCAGTTCTTC
TRBV4-1,TRBD2,once,TRBJ2-2,CASSYPWAGANTGELFF,TGCGCCAGCAGCTATCCCTGGGCGGGAGCGAACACCGGGGAGCTGTTTTTT
TRBV6-5,NA,NA,TRBJ1-5,CASNPGLNQPQHF,TGTGCCAGCAATCCGGGGCTGAATCAGCCCCAGCATTTT
TRBV5-1,TRBD1,NA,TRBJ2-4,CASSLRDREDIQYF,TGCGCCAGCAGCTTGAGGGACAGGGAGGACATTCAGTACTTC
TRBV2,NA,NA,TRBJ1-3,CASSVIGNTIYF,TGTGCCAGCAGTGTAATTGGAAACACCATATATTTT
TRBV19,TRBD1,NA,TRBJ1-2,CASIARGQGADYGYTF,TGTGCCAGTATCGCTAGGGGACAGGGGGCGGACTATGGCTACACCTTC
TRBV5-1,NA,once,TRBJ2-5,CASSLDPGGQTQYF,TGCGCCAGCAGCTTGGATCCAGGAGGCCAGACCCAGTACTTC
TRBV4-3,TRBD1,NA,TRBJ2-5,CASSQGPQGRETQYF,TGCGCCAGCAGCCAGGGTCCACAGGGGCGAGAGACCCAGTACTTC
TRBV11-3,NA,NA,TRBJ2-5,CASSPGGGGARETQYF,TGTGCCAGCAGCCCTGGGGGCGGCGGGGCTAGAGAGACCCAGTACTTC
TRBV9,NA,NA,TRBJ1-3,CASSVLQAYSGNTIYF,TGTGCCAGCAGCGTATTGCAGGCTTACTCTGGAAACACCATATATTTT
TRBV5-1,TRBD1,once,TRBJ1-1,CASSLGTGGTEAFF,TGCGCCAGCAGCTTGGGAACAGGGGGCACTGAAGCTTTCTTT
TRBV9,TRBD1,NA,TRBJ2-3,CASSVEQGTDTQYF,TGTGCCAGCAGCGTAGAACAGGGGACAGATACGCAGTATTTT
TRBV6-6,NA,NA,TRBJ1-5,CASSYDGGNQPQHF,TGTGCCAGCAGTTACGACGGGGGCAATCAGCCCCAGCATTTT
TRBV11-2,NA,NA,TRBJ1-3,CASSFGPRGTGNTIYF,TGTGCCAGCAGCTTCGGACCCAGGGGAACTGGAAACACCATATATTTT
TRBV7-8,NA,once,TRBJ1-4,CASSPPMLEKLFF,TGTGCCAGCAGCCCCCCCATGCTAGAAAAACTGTTTTTT
TRBV27,TRBD1,NA,TRBJ2-5,CASGRDRGPLYQETQYF,TGTGCCAGCGGCCGCGACAGGGGTCCCCTGTACCAAGAGACCCAGTACTTC
TRBV6-1,TRBD2,NA,TRBJ2-1,CASSIVREDEQFF,TGTGCCAGCAGTATAGTACGGGAGGATGAGCAGTTCTTC